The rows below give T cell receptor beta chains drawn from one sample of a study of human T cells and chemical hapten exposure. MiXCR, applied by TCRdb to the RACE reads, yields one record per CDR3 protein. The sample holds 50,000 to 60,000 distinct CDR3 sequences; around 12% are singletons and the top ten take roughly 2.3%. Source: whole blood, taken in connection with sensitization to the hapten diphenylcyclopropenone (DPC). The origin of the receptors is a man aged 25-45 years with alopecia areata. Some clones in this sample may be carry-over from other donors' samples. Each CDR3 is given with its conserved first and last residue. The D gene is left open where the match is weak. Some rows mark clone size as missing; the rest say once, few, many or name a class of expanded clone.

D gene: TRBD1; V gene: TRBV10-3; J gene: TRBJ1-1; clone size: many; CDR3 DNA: TGTGCCATCAGGGAGGACAGGGGGATGAACACTGAAGCTTTCTTT; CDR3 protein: CAIREDRGMNTEAFF
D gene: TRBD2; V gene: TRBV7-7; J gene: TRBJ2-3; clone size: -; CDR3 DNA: TGTGCCAGCAGCCGAGAGCGGGGGGCCACAGATACGCAGTATTTT; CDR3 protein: CASSRERGATDTQYF
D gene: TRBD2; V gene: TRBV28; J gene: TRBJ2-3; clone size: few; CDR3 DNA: TGTGCCAGCAGCCGTAGCGGGGGGGCCTCAGATACGCAGTATTTT; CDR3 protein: CASSRSGGASDTQYF
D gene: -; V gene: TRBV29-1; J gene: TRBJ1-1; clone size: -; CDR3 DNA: TGCGCCATGGAGTATGAGAACACTGAAGCTTTCTTT; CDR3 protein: CAMEYENTEAFF
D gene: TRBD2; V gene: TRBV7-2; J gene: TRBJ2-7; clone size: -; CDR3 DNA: TGTGCCAGCAGCCCATGGTCGCTAGCGGGGGACTACGAGCAGTACTTC; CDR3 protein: CASSPWSLAGDYEQYF
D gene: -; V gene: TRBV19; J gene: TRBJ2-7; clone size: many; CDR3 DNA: TGTGCCAGTAAGCCAGCGGGTCCGGGGGAGCAGTACTTC; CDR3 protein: CASKPAGPGEQYF
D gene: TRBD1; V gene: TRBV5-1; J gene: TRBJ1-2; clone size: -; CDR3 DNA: TGCGCCAGCAGGCAACGACAGGGCGCAGATGGCTACACCTTC; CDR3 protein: CASRQRQGADGYTF
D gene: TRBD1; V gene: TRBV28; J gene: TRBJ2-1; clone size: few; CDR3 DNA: TGTGCCAGCAGTCCTACCGGGACAGGCTCCTACAATGAGCAGTTCTTC; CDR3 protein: CASSPTGTGSYNEQFF
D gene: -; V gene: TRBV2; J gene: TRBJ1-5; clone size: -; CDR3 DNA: TGTGCCAGCAGTGGTTCAAGGATGAATCAGCCCCAGCATTTT; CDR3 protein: CASSGSRMNQPQHF
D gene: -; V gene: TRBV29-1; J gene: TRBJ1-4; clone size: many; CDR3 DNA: TGCAGCGTTATGAGGGGATTGAGTGAAAAACTGTTTTTT; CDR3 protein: CSVMRGLSEKLFF
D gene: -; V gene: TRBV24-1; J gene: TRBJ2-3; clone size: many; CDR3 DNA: TGTGCCACCGGAGAGGGGCGGGGTGGAGATACGCAGTATTTT; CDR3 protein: CATGEGRGGDTQYF
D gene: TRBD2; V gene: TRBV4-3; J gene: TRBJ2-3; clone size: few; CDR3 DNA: TGCGCCAGCAGCCAAGTCCCCCCTAGCGGGGGGGCGGATACGCAGTATTTT; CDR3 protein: CASSQVPPSGGADTQYF
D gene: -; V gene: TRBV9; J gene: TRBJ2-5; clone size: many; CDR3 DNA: TGTGCCAGCAGCGTAGAGGCGCTAGCGGAGACCCAGTACTTC; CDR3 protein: CASSVEALAETQYF
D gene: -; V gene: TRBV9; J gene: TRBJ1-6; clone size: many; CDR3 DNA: TGTGCCAGCAGCCAAGGGAGGTCCTATAATTCACCCCTCCACTTT; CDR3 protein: CASSQGRSYNSPLHF
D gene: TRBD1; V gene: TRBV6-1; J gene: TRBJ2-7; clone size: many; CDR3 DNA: TGTGCCAGCATAAAACTACAGGGGGGAACCTACGAGCAGTACTTC; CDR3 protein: CASIKLQGGTYEQYF
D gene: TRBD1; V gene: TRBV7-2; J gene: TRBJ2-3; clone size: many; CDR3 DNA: TGTGCCAGCAGCCCAGGGGACAGGGGGAGTTTCGGCGCTAGCACAGATACGCAGTATTTT; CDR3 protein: CASSPGDRGSFGASTDTQYF
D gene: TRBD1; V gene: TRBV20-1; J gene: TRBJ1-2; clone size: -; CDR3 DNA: TGCAGTGCTAGCCACGGACAGGGGTTCGATGGCTACACCTTC; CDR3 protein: CSASHGQGFDGYTF
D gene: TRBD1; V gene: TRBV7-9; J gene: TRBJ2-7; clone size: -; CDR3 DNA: TGTGCCAGCAGCTCACAGGGACAGGCCTACGAGCAGTACTTC; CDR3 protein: CASSSQGQAYEQYF
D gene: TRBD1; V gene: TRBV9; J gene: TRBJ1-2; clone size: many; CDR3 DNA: TGTGCCAGCAGTGCGGACAGGGTAGATGGCTACACCTTC; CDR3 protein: CASSADRVDGYTF
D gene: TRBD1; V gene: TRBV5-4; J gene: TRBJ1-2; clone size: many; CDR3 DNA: TGTGCCAGCAGCTTGGGAGGGACAGGCCCAGGCTATGGCTACACCTTC; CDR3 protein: CASSLGGTGPGYGYTF
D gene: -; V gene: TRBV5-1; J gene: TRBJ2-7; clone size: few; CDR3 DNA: TGCGCCAGCAGCTTGGTGCAGGGCCTTTCCTACGAGCAGTACTTC; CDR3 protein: CASSLVQGLSYEQYF
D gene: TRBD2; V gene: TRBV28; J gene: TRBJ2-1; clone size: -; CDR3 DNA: TGTGCCAGCAGTCCAGCGGGGGGCGCCTACAATGAGCAGTTCTTC; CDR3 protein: CASSPAGGAYNEQFF
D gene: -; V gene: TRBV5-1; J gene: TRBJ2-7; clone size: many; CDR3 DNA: TGCGCCAGCAGCCCCGCGGAGGGGGCATTAATCTACGAGCAGTACTTC; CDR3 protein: CASSPAEGALIYEQYF
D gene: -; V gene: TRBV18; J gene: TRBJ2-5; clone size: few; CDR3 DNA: TGTGCCAGCTCACCCACAGAAATTGCAGAGACCCAGTACTTC; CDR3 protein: CASSPTEIAETQYF
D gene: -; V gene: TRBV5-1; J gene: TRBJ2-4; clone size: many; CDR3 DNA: TGCGCCAGCAGCCCGGCCCCCGGATTAGCCAAAAACATTCAGTACTTC; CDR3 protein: CASSPAPGLAKNIQYF
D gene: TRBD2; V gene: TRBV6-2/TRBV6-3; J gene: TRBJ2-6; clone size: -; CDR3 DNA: TGTGCCAGCAGTCCCTATTTCGGGACTACTAGCTCTGGGGCCAACGTCCTGACTTTC; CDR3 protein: CASSPYFGTTSSGANVLTF
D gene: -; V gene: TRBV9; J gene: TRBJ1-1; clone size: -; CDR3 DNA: TGTGCCAGCAGCGTAGATGTAGCCCCTAACACTGAAGCTTTCTTT; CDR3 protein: CASSVDVAPNTEAFF
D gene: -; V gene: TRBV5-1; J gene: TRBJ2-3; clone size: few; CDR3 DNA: TGCGCCAGCAGCTTGGAGAAGTTGACAGATACGCAGTATTTT; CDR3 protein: CASSLEKLTDTQYF
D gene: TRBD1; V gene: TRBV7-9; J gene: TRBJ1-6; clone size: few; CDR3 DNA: TGTGCCAGCAGCCGGACAGGGGGATTTTCACCCCTCCACTTT; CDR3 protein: CASSRTGGFSPLHF
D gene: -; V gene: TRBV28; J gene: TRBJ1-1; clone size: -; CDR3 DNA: TGTGCCAGCACTTTAGGGATGGGGGGCACTGAAGCTTTCTTT; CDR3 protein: CASTLGMGGTEAFF
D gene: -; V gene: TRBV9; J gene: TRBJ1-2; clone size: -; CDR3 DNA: TGTGCCAGCAGCGCTAACTATGGCTACACCTTC; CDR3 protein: CASSANYGYTF
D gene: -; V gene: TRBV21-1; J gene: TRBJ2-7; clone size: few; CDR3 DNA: TGTGCCAACACTAGCGACAGGAGAACTTACGAGCAGTACTTC; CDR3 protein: CANTSDRRTYEQYF
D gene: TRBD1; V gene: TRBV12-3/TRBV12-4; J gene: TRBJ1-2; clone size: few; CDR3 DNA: TGTGCCAGCAGGTCGTCCCCTTACAGGGGCAAAGGCTACACCTTC; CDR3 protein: CASRSSPYRGKGYTF
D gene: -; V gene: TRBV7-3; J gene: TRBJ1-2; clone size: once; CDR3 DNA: TGTGCCAGCAGCTTAACTCAGGGGAATGGCTACACCTTC; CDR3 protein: CASSLTQGNGYTF
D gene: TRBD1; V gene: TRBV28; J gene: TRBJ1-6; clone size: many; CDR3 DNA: TGTGCCAGCAGTGGACAGGGGCGAGGTTCACCCCTCCACTTT; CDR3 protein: CASSGQGRGSPLHF
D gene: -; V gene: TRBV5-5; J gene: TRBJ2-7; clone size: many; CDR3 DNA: TGTGCCAGCACCCCTGGGAGCACCAACGAGCAGTACTTC; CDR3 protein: CASTPGSTNEQYF
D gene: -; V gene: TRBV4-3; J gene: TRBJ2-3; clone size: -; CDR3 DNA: TGCGCCAGCAGCCGGGATTACACAGATACGCAGTATTTT; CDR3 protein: CASSRDYTDTQYF
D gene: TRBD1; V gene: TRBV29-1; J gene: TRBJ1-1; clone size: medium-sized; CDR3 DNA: TGCAGCGTTCCAGGGGGAAGGGTCACTGAAGCTTTCTTT; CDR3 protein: CSVPGGRVTEAFF
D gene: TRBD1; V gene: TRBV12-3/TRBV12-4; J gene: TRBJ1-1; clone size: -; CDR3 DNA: TGTGCCAGCAGTGGACAGGGGACCATGAACACTGAAGCTTTCTTT; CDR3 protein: CASSGQGTMNTEAFF
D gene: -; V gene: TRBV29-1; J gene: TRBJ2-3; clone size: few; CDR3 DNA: TGCAGCGTTGAAGGCAGGCCAGATACGCAGTATTTT; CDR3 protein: CSVEGRPDTQYF
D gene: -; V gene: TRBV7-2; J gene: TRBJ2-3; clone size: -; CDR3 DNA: TGTGCCAGCAGCTTCCAGCCCGGGAGCACAGATACGCAGTATTTT; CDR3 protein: CASSFQPGSTDTQYF
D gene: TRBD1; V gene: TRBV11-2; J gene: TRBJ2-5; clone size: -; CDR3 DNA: TGTGTCAGCAGCTTGGACAGGGAGACCCAGTACTTC; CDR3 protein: CVSSLDRETQYF
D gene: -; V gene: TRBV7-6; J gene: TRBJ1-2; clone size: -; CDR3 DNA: TGTGCCAGCAGCTTGGGTTCGGGAACCGCTAACTATGGCTACACCTTC; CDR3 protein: CASSLGSGTANYGYTF
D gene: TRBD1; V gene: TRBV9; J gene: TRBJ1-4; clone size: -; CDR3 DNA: TGTGCCAGCAGCGGTGGGACAGGGACCGAAAAACTGTTTTTT; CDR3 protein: CASSGGTGTEKLFF
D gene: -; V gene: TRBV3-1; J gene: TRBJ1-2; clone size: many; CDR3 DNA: TGTGCCAGCAGCCAAGATGGAGCAGGCAGAGGCTACACCTTC; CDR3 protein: CASSQDGAGRGYTF
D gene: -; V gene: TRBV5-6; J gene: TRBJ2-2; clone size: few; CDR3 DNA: TGTGCCAGCAGCTTTGGGGGAGGTGGCACCGGGGAGCTGTTTTTT; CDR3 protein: CASSFGGGGTGELFF
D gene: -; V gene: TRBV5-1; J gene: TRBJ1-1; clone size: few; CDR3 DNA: TGCGCCAGCAGCTCACAGGACGTGAACACTGAAGCTTTCTTT; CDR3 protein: CASSSQDVNTEAFF
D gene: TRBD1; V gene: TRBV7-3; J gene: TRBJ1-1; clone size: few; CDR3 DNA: TGTGCCAGCGCAAGGGGGACAGGGGCTGAAGCTTTCTTT; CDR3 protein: CASARGTGAEAFF
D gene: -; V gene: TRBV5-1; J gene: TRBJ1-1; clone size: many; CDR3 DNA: TGCGCCAGCAGCTGGGGGCCAGGGGAGGGAGCTTTCTTT; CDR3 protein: CASSWGPGEGAFF
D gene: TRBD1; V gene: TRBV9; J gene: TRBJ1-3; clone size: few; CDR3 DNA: TGTGCCAGCAGCGGACTCGGGACAGGCGGTGGAAACACCATATATTTT; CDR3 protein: CASSGLGTGGGNTIYF
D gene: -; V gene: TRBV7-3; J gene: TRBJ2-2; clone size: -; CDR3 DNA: TGTGCCAGCAGCTTAAAGGCCAGGCCGAACACCGGGGAGCTGTTTTTT; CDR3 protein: CASSLKARPNTGELFF
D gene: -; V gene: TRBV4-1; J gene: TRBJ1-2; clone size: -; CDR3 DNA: TGCGCCAGCAGCCAGGATGGACTGCCTCGCTATGGCTACACCTTC; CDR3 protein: CASSQDGLPRYGYTF
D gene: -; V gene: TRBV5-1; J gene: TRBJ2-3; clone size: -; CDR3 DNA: TGCGCCAGCAGCATAACACCGTCAGATACGCAGTATTTT; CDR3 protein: CASSITPSDTQYF
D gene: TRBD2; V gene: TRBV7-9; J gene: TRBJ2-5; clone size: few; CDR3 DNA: TGTGCCAGCAGCTTATTAGCGGGGGACCGCCAAGAGACCCAGTACTTC; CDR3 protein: CASSLLAGDRQETQYF
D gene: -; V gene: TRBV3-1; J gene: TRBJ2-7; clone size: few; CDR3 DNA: TGTGCCAGCAGCCAAGATCCCACCCTAACCTACGAGCAGTACTTC; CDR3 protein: CASSQDPTLTYEQYF